This record concerns one T cell receptor beta chain sequence. This entry is derived from a study of blood T cell repertoires in COVID-19. For the study at large: PBMCs, B-cell-depleted T cells, or T cells provided the cDNA or gDNA that made up the material.

Those enrolled, adults aged roughly 18 to 95 years, came from 24 US areas. Participant reports of clinical history set cohort assignment. V trimming: 4 bases; J trimming: 7 bases; junction bases outside the gene matches: 3. The CDR3 extends over 14 amino acids. Germline V gene sequence: CDR1 ENHRY, CDR2 SYGVKD. Original handling: Reference gene primer amplification yielded estimated nucleated cell counts. Generated by immunoSEQ multiplex PCR, the TCRdb table keeps only in-frame clones and is missing some. D and trimming were read from the DNA, whereas the V and J calls and clone size are those reported in that table. The sample carries about 220,000 clones, approximately 80% recorded once.

The rearrangement joins TRBV10-3 to TRBJ1-4, with 10 nucleotides matching TRBD1. The sequencing sample was made of PBMCs or T cells enriched from blood (not recorded which). This receptor was identified in a woman in her sixties who had recovered from COVID-19. CDR3 loop: CAISAGQGTEKLFF. The CDR3 DNA follows: TGTGCCATCAGTGCGGGACAGGGGACTGAAAAACTGTTTTTT.